This TCR beta chain derives from a study of human T cells and chemical hapten exposure (dated by TCRdb to the early 2020s). A note on the overall study: Libraries were combined into a pool for sequencing, and differences in TCR yield between samples came mainly from small differences in library volumes within the pool. From each blood RNA sample, both TCR alpha and TCR beta chains were sequenced. In alopecia patients, the study followed how the peripheral blood TCR repertoire changed in vivo over primary and secondary sensitization to diphenylcyclopropenone (DPC), a hapten.

This clonotype was detected only a few times. Which antigen it targets is not known. Base qualities are not recorded, but no much larger clone differs from it by a single base. Taken with the paper, the label for time point translates to: healthy volunteer bleed at 6 weeks. Unfractionated whole blood was collected in Tempus Blood RNA tubes, and total RNA was extracted from that blood. Five healthy volunteers acted as controls for TCR sequencing and had blood drawn at day 0, 2 weeks and 6 weeks. General findings and caveats noted by the study authors: After repeated subsampling, changes were observed in the strength of the expansion versus patch-test correlation and in the threshold at which the correlation became significant. DPC sensitization did not change how many TCRs were above 1 in 1000 frequency, and no evidence was found of alterations in global repertoire structure.

The library was generated by RACE. These reads were obtained on a NextSeq 500. During library preparation, unique molecular identifiers were attached to individual cDNA molecules so that TCRs could be counted quantitatively and reproducibly. In the paper's pipeline: The median number of TCRs per sample was over 85,000, ranging from roughly 20,000 to 700,000. V, J and CDR3 annotation of the TCR reads was carried out using the Decombinator software suite. For the PS versus PT1 abundance plots, all samples were subsampled to the same number of TCRs (28,000). Expanded TCRs were defined as absent before sensitization and observed at least eight times at the 2-week time point. The public reads were quality trimmed at Q25 with fastp and then assembled into clones with MiXCR by TCRdb, keeping productive beta chains. Every distinct CDR3 protein forms one entry, paired with its most common genes and DNA. None of the V and J calls come from the authors' own analysis; TCRdb made them. This sample is represented by around 80,000 distinct CDR3 sequences; under 10% of them were singletons. The ten biggest clones cover over 1.5% of the sample.

The germline V gene specifies SGHRS as CDR1 and YFSETQ as CDR2. V loses 3 bases, J loses 0 bases, and the germline ends lie 16 bases apart. The CDR3 sequence holds 16 residues, the cysteine and phenylalanine included. The retained sequence is limited to the CDR3, 48 bases, with the frame set at the first base. The receptor comes from a male donor in good health. Some clones in this sample may be carry-over from other donors' samples. The sample taken for sequencing was whole blood. The chain links TRBV5-1 with TRBJ2-7; the D gene assignment is ambiguous. CDR3 reads: CASSWTRSISSYEQYF. Read as DNA, the sequence is TGCGCCAGCAGCTGGACGAGGAGTATATCCTCCTACGAGCAGTACTTC.